This T cell receptor beta chain is from a study of tumor and adjacent non-tumor tissue in lung cancer. For the study at large: Histology: 12 adenocarcinoma, a couple of squamous cell carcinoma, 1 small cell lung cancer. Study observations and caveats: TCR diversity was significantly greater in tumor than normal lung tissue. In normal lung, the top 100 clones were significantly more dominant than in tumor.

No cell sorting was done before RNA was extracted from the tissue. The normal lung tissue was taken more than 3 cm from the tumor edge. Between August and November 2014, newly diagnosed, chemotherapy-naive lung cancer patients underwent thoracic surgery in China. The V gene's germline CDR1 is MDHEN and CDR2 SYDVKM. The CDR3 extends over 12 amino acids. About this clonotype itself: Its antigen remains unidentified. Relative to the germline gene, one junction end is altered; a read error may explain this.

The library came from three nested PCR rounds adapted from ARM-PCR protocols. TCRdb ran MiXCR on the multiplex PCR reads and lists one entry per CDR3 protein. The sample lists about 98,000 distinct CDR3 sequences; about 80% were seen once. Sequencing input: distant non-tumor lung tissue. The clonotype originates from a man between 60 and 75 years old with small cell lung cancer. The chain recombines TRBV28 with TRBJ1-1, with 10 positions matching TRBD1. CDR3 in amino acids: CASRTGGTETFF. In DNA, the CDR3 is TGTGCCAGCAGGACAGGGGGCACTGAAACTTTCTTT.